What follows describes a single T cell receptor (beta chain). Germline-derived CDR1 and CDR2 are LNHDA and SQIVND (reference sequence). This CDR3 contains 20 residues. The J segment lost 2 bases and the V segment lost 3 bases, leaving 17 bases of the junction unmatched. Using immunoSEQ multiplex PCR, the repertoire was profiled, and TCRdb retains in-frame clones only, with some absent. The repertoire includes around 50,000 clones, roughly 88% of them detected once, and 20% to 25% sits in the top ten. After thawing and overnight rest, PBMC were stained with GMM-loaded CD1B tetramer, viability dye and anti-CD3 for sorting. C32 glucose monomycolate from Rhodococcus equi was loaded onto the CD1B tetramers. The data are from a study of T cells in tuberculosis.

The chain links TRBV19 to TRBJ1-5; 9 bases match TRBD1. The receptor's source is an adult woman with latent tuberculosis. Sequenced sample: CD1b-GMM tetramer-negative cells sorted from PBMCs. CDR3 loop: CASSITKRGQGFFRNQPQHF. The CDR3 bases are TGTGCCAGTAGTATTACGAAGAGGGGACAGGGTTTTTTTCGCAATCAGCCCCAGCATTTT.